One sample yielded the 31 T cell receptor beta chains listed below, sequenced in a study of technical replicates of blood from several donors. Profiling relied on immunoSEQ multiplex PCR, and the TCRdb table lists in-frame clones only, not all of them. This sample has nearly 80,000 clones, with around 96% found just once. Sample: T cells isolated from PBMCs. The receptor set was obtained from a human donor in good health.

The rearrangement uses TRBV5-1 and TRBJ2-3; D might be TRBD2 (6 bases). Trimming removed 6 bases at V and 4 bases at J, with 12 bases between. The CDR3 length is 13 residues. Germline CDR1 is SGHRS and CDR2 is YFSETQ. The CDR3 DNA is TGCGCCAGCAAGGCTTCGGGGGCAGATACGCAGTATTTT. Protein product: CASKASGADTQYF.

V and J are TRBV25-1 and TRBJ1-1; tentatively, D is TRBD1 (6 bases). The CDR3 sequence is 14 residues long. V gave up 2 bases and J gave up 7 bases, with 14 bases separating them. From germline, CDR1 is MGHDK and CDR2 SYGVNS. In DNA, the CDR3 is TGTGCCAGCAGTGAACTCTTACAGGGAAGTGAAGCTTTCTTT. As protein: CASSELLQGSEAFF.

The chain joins TRBV28 to TRBJ1-1; D may be TRBD1 (5 bases). The CDR3 totals 18 residues. Looked up from germline, CDR1 is MDHEN and CDR2 is SYDVKM. V lost 6 bases, J lost 4 bases, and 27 bases lay in between. The CDR3 DNA is TGTGCCAGCAGCCCAGGCCGCAGGAAGATCGTTAGGGGCACTGAAGCTTTCTTT. As protein: CASSPGRRKIVRGTEAFF.

The rearrangement joins TRBV6-1 to TRBJ2-1; a weak D match, TRBD2 (6 bases). The germline V and J ends were trimmed by 2 bases and 0 bases, with 11 bases remaining between them. This CDR3 contains 16 residues. Per germline, CDR1 MNHNS and CDR2 SASEGT. For the CDR3, the DNA is TGTGCCAGCAGTGAATCTTTCGGGAGCTCCTACAATGAGCAGTTCTTC. Translation gives CASSESFGSSYNEQFF.

The DNA of the CDR3 is TGTGCCACCAGCAGTCCCCGGGGACAGGGTAGCAATCAGCCCCAGCATTTT. As protein: CATSSPRGQGSNQPQHF. V is TRBV15 and J is TRBJ1-5; 9 bases align to TRBD1. The V gene's germline CDR1 is LNHNV and CDR2 YYDKDF (reference sequence). V dropped 3 bases and J dropped 0; count of bases not matched to a gene: 6. The length of the CDR3 is 17 residues.

The chain employs TRBV4-3 and TRBJ2-7; 8 positions match TRBD2. The V gene end was trimmed by 1 base and the J gene end by 6 bases; junction bases not matched to a gene: 5. Germline V gives CDR1 LGHNA, CDR2 YSLEER. The CDR3 has 14 residues. The CDR3 nucleotides read TGCGCCAGCAGCCAAGGGGGCGGGAGGCGCGAGCAGTACTTC. Protein sequence: CASSQGGGRREQYF.

This chain links TRBV9 with TRBJ1-2, with D perhaps matching TRBD1 (6 bases). Trimming cost V 4 bases and J 1 base, with 26 bases left between them. CDR1 is SGDLS, CDR2 YYNGEE, per germline. The CDR3 is 19 residues long. DNA of the CDR3: TGTGCCAGCAGCCATCAGAACAACAGGGTTAAGAGACGTAACTATGGCTACACCTTC. Protein: CASSHQNNRVKRRNYGYTF.

CDR3 DNA: TGCGCCAGCAGCCAACCCGGGACAGGAGCCTACGAGCAGTACTTC. Its translation is CASSQPGTGAYEQYF. The gene calls are TRBV4-1 and TRBJ2-7; 8 bases match TRBD1. Germline V gene sequence: CDR1 MGHRA, CDR2 YSYEKL. The CDR3 consists of 15 residues. Trimming at V came to 2 bases and at J to 2 bases, leaving 5 bases not matched to a gene.

The rearrangement joins TRBV28 to TRBJ2-7; TRBD2 aligns across 10 bases. The J segment lost 3 bases and the V segment lost 5 bases, leaving 4 bases of the junction unmatched. Germline V gene sequence: CDR1 MDHEN, CDR2 SYDVKM. The CDR3 contains 14 residues. The CDR3 region is CASSGLAEYYEQYF. DNA for the CDR3: TGTGCCAGCAGTGGACTAGCGGAATACTACGAGCAGTACTTC.

The rearrangement links TRBV4-1 to TRBJ2-1; unclear D gene. Germline V gives CDR1 MGHRA, CDR2 YSYEKL. CDR3 length: 15 residues. V lost 4 bases, J lost 3 bases, and 13 bases lay in between. As DNA, the CDR3 is TGCGCCAGCAGCCCTCGATTGGGCAGCTACAATGAGCAGTTCTTC. This translates into CASSPRLGSYNEQFF.

The rearrangement joins TRBV27 to TRBJ2-7; 7 bases map to TRBD2. This CDR3 has 14 residues. Trimming at V came to 6 bases and at J to 2 bases, leaving 7 bases not matched to a gene. CDR1 and CDR2 from the germline V gene are MNHEY and SMNVEV (reference sequence). Written as DNA, the CDR3 is TGTGCCAGCAGAAATATAGCGGGTGCCTACGAGCAGTACTTC. Protein: CASRNIAGAYEQYF.

The CDR3: CASSSLNEQFF. The CDR3 coding sequence is TGTGCCAGCAGTAGCCTTAATGAGCAGTTCTTC. The chain carries TRBV2 and TRBJ2-1, with D unclear. With 5 bases removed from V and 7 bases from J, the gap between germline ends came to 6 bases. The CDR3 has 11 amino acids. Germline V gives CDR1 SNHLY, CDR2 FYNNEI. The variable domain in full, with the rest retrieved from reference TRBV2 and TRBJ2-1, is EPEVTQTPSHQVTQMGQEVILRCVPISNHLYFYWYRQILGQKVEFLVSFYNNEISEKSEIFDDQFSVERPDGSNFTLKIRSTKLEDSAMYFCASSSLNEQFFGPGTRLTVL.

This clone was seen a few times. The genes are TRBV6-1 and TRBJ2-7; no definite D call. This CDR3 is built from 10 residues. From germline, CDR1 is MNHNS and CDR2 SASEGT. The ends were cut back, 6 bases at V and 7 bases at J, with 7 bases in the middle. CDR3 in DNA: TGTGCCAGCAGCGTTGAGGAGCAGTACTTC. Amino acids: CASSVEEQYF.

V usage is TRBV6-6 and J usage is TRBJ2-1; 9 bases align to TRBD2. Unmatched junction bases numbered 8, after V lost 0 bases and J lost 8 bases. The CDR3 consists of 16 residues. Germline V gene data show CDR1 as MNHNY and CDR2 as SVGAGI (reference sequence). The CDR3 here is CASSYSIAGVTDEQFF. The CDR3 bases are TGTGCCAGCAGTTACTCGATAGCGGGAGTAACGGATGAGCAGTTCTTC.

The chain has TRBV10-3 and TRBJ2-7, with TRBD1 matching 10 bases. This CDR3 is 16 amino acids long. Germline CDR1 is ENHRY and CDR2 is SYGVKD. Trimming took 3 bases from V and 3 from J; bases not matched to a gene: 8. Here the CDR3 reads CAISDTGTGVSYEQYF. The CDR3 DNA is TGTGCCATCAGTGATACCGGGACAGGGGTTAGCTACGAGCAGTACTTC.

The chain employs TRBV5-4 and TRBJ2-3, with TRBD2 identical over 14 bases. The CDR3 length is 17 residues. Germline-derived CDR1 and CDR2 are SGHNT and YYREEE (reference sequence). The ends lost 4 bases at V and 4 bases at J; junction bases unmatched: 8. CDR3 residues: CASSQGLAGVGADTQYF. CDR3 coding DNA: TGTGCCAGCAGCCAGGGACTAGCGGGAGTAGGGGCAGATACGCAGTATTTT.

The chain uses TRBV6-6 and TRBJ2-5; 8 nucleotides align to TRBD1. The germline gives CDR1 MNHNY, CDR2 SVGAGI (reference sequence). This CDR3 spans 16 amino acids. V trimming: 2 bases; J trimming: 5 bases; junction bases outside the gene matches: 10. CDR3 in DNA: TGTGCCAGCAGTTACGGCCAACCAGGGGGCGCGGAGACCCAGTACTTC. Translation gives CASSYGQPGGAETQYF.

The chain uses TRBV6-5 and TRBJ2-5, with 8 bases fitting TRBD2. V gave up 2 bases and J gave up 3 bases; unmatched junction bases: 5. CDR3 length equals 15 residues. Germline lookup yields CDR1 MNHEY and CDR2 SVGAGI. DNA of the CDR3: TGTGCCAGCAGTTACGAGCGGGAGATAAAAGAGACCCAGTACTTC. Encoded protein: CASSYEREIKETQYF.

The chain carries TRBV10-3 and TRBJ1-2; D may be TRBD1 (5 bases). The V gene lost 6 bases and the J gene lost 4 bases, with 12 bases spanning the gap. Germline V gene lookup returns CDR1 ENHRY and CDR2 SYGVKD. The CDR3 is 13 amino acids. CDR3 in DNA: TGTGCCATCAGGATACAGGATATCTATGGCTACACCTTC. This encodes CAIRIQDIYGYTF.

This clone has a single count. The CDR3 DNA reads as TGTGCCTGGAGTGTAGGAGGGTTTGAGCAGTACTTC. Protein: CAWSVGGFEQYF. The chain is built from TRBV30 and TRBJ2-7; TRBD2 is a possible D gene (6 bases). V was shortened by 0 bases and J by 7 bases, with 10 bases between the two germline ends. This CDR3 contains 12 residues. Germline CDR1 GTSNPN, CDR2 SVGIG (reference sequence).

The chain uses TRBV19 and TRBJ2-7, with TRBD2 identical over 8 bases. The J segment lost 2 bases and the V segment lost 5 bases, leaving 5 bases of the junction unmatched. The CDR3 covers 14 residues. The V gene's germline CDR1 is LNHDA and CDR2 SQIVND (reference sequence). In DNA form, the CDR3 reads TGTGCCAGTAGTCAAGCGGGGGACCCCTACGAGCAGTACTTC. This gives the protein CASSQAGDPYEQYF.

The rearrangement uses TRBV5-4 and TRBJ2-2; 10 nucleotides match TRBD2. Germline CDR1 SGHNT, CDR2 YYREEE (reference sequence). V shed 0 bases, J shed 10 bases, and the junction held 6 bases outside the gene matches. The CDR3 totals 15 residues. CDR3 residues: CASSLGLAGDPELFF. CDR3 bases: TGTGCCAGCAGCTTGGGGCTAGCGGGAGATCCGGAGCTGTTTTTT.

The J gene is TRBJ1-2, the V gene TRBV28, with a possible D match to TRBD1 (5 bases). The CDR3 has 17 amino acids. The germline gives CDR1 MDHEN, CDR2 SYDVKM. With 9 bases removed from V and 6 bases from J, the gap between germline ends came to 29 bases. In nucleotides, the CDR3 is TGTGCCAGTTTTGTCGGGGTCGGCGGGGGAGACTGGAATGGCTACACCTTC. Its translation is CASFVGVGGGDWNGYTF.

The chain uses TRBV4-1 and TRBJ1-2, with a weak D call TRBD1 (5 bases). The CDR3 has 11 residues. Germline V gene sequence: CDR1 MGHRA, CDR2 YSYEKL. V was cut by 8 bases and J by 7 bases, with 11 bases left in between. The CDR3 DNA is TGCGCCAGCGGGCAGGGCTCTGGCTACACCTTC. This encodes CASGQGSGYTF.

The chain carries TRBV15 and TRBJ2-2, with TRBD1 as a possible D gene (6 bases). The CDR3 is made up of 17 amino acids. The germline CDR1 and CDR2 sequences are LNHNV and YYDKDF (reference sequence). V was pared by 4 bases and J by 4 bases, with 19 bases between. The CDR3 DNA reads as TGTGCCACCAGCATAGGGACATATAACTCGGGCACCGGGGAGCTGTTTTTT. Translated, it gives CATSIGTYNSGTGELFF.

V is TRBV4-2 and J is TRBJ2-5; 8 nucleotides agree with TRBD2. Looked up from germline, CDR1 is LGHNA and CDR2 is YNFKEQ. After removal of 3 bases from V and 2 bases from J, the junction contained 8 bases not matched to a gene. This CDR3 contains 16 residues. The CDR3 DNA sequence: TGTGCCAGCAGCCAGAGAGAGCGGGAGCTACAAGAGACCCAGTACTTC. Residues: CASSQRERELQETQYF.

V usage is TRBV19 and J usage is TRBJ1-5; D uncertain. This CDR3 comprises 13 residues. V gave up 3 bases and J gave up 4 bases, with 7 bases separating them. CDR1 and CDR2 (germline): LNHDA, SQIVND (reference sequence). In nucleotides, the CDR3 is TGTGCCAGTAGTATCGACGGGAATCAGCCCCAGCATTTT. This sequence encodes CASSIDGNQPQHF.

J is TRBJ1-5 and V is TRBV7-8, with TRBD1 as a possible D gene (5 bases). The germline CDR1 and CDR2 sequences are SGHVS and FQNEAQ. CDR3 length equals 14 residues. Trimming stripped 2 bases from V and 7 bases from J, with 12 bases between. CDR3 DNA: TGTGCCAGCAGCTTAAGGCAGGGAGGCCAGCCCCAGCATTTT. Its protein is CASSLRQGGQPQHF.

This clone was detected once. The chain employs TRBV5-1 and TRBJ2-7; TRBD1 agrees at 9 bases. Germline assignment: CDR1 SGHRS and CDR2 YFSETQ. The CDR3 totals 14 residues. V was clipped by 2 bases and J by 4 bases; unmatched bases: 4. The CDR3 coding sequence is TGCGCCAGCAGCTTCACGGGACAGGGTTACGAGCAGTACTTC. Translation gives CASSFTGQGYEQYF.

The chain is built from TRBV4-2 and TRBJ1-1, with D perhaps matching TRBD1 (6 bases). The CDR3 length is 15 residues. In germline, CDR1 is LGHNA, CDR2 YNFKEQ. The V gene lost 0 bases and the J gene lost 6 bases, with 14 bases spanning the gap. The CDR3 is CASSQEAQGFAEAFF. As DNA, the CDR3 is TGTGCCAGCAGCCAAGAAGCCCAGGGGTTTGCTGAAGCTTTCTTT.

This clone showed up just once. V is TRBV19 and J is TRBJ1-5, with TRBD1 matching over 7 bases. The ends lost 3 bases at V and 3 bases at J; junction bases unmatched: 11. This CDR3 spans 17 amino acids. CDR1 and CDR2 (germline): LNHDA, SQIVND (reference sequence). The CDR3 reads CASSIHRGAELNQPQHF. The CDR3 DNA reads as TGTGCCAGTAGTATTCACAGGGGCGCGGAACTCAATCAGCCCCAGCATTTT.